The T cell receptor (beta chain) under discussion was sequenced for a study of identical twins. Notes on the study in general: Beta out-of-frame sequences displayed a weaker excess of sharing between twins. Low generation probability was overrepresented in out-of-frame alpha sequences shared by twins.

From germline, CDR1 is LNHNV and CDR2 YYDKDF (reference sequence). This CDR3 has 20 amino acids. V was clipped by 2 bases and J by 0 bases, with 24 bases between them. It was template switching that added a universal primer site, and there were unique molecular identifiers on the cDNA. One entry per CDR3 protein, called by TCRdb with MiXCR from the 5' RACE reads. Counted here are approximately 890,000 distinct CDR3 sequences, roughly an eighth occurring once; the ten biggest clones make up 1.5% to 2%. This clonotype was picked up a small number of times. Its cognate antigen is unknown. These data were also filed under a second study, of yellow fever vaccine responses in identical twins. That source notes: Twins' vaccine T cell responses were reported to seem partly convergent and partly personalized.

The sequence was collected from a woman aged 18-35 years in good health. Sequencing input: PBMCs. The chain employs TRBV15 and TRBJ2-3, with D possibly TRBD1 on 6 matching bases. The CDR3 region has the DNA TGTGCCACCAGCAGATTATCCTTCAAAGCAGGGGACCTCAGCACAGATACGCAGTATTTT. Translated: CATSRLSFKAGDLSTDTQYF.